Each of the 21 T cell receptor beta chains below was sequenced from the same sample in a study of blood T cell repertoires in COVID-19. Libraries were prepared by immunoSEQ multiplex PCR; TCRdb keeps only in-frame clonotypes and omits some of them. Here the sample spans hundreds of thousands of clones, roughly 90% being singletons. The sample was peripheral blood. These receptors came from a woman in her 30s with COVID-19, enrolled during active disease.

There are a few counts of this clone. The V call is TRBV7-2, the J call TRBJ2-1; 12 bases match TRBD2. Per germline, CDR1 SGHTA and CDR2 FQGNSA. Trimming at V came to 7 bases and at J to 5 bases, leaving 6 bases not matched to a gene. The CDR3 runs 15 residues. The CDR3 is CASTLRTSGDNEQFF. Written as DNA, the CDR3 is TGTGCCAGCACCCTTCGGACTAGCGGGGACAATGAGCAGTTCTTC.

The rearrangement uses TRBV3-1 (or the pseudogene TRBV3-2) and TRBJ2-3; the D is unclear. The CDR3 runs 18 residues. The germline V gene has CDR1 LGHDT and CDR2 YNNKEL (reference sequence). V lost 1 base to trimming and J lost 1 base, with 18 bases between them. The CDR3 region has the DNA TGTGCCAGCAGCCAAGCCACCCCGGAGTTGCTCGGCACAGATACGCAGTATTTT. Translating gives CASSQATPELLGTDTQYF.

This clone was seen a few times. The CDR3 sequence is CASSLGPRGTGGNNEQFF. DNA of the CDR3: TGCGCCAGCAGCTTGGGCCCTCGGGGAACGGGAGGCAACAATGAGCAGTTCTTC. The chain recombines TRBV5-1 with TRBJ2-1; the match to TRBD2 covers 7 bases. Germline assignment: CDR1 SGHRS and CDR2 YFSETQ. The V and J ends lost 0 bases and 5 bases, in that order; junction bases with no gene match: 14. The CDR3 consists of 18 residues.

This chain uses TRBV4-3 with TRBJ2-3; 11 bases line up with TRBD1. Germline lookup yields CDR1 LGHNA and CDR2 YSLEER. The CDR3 contains 17 residues. Trimming removed 4 bases from V and 4 bases from J; junction bases left unmatched: 10. The CDR3 coding sequence is TGCGCCAGCAGCCGATCCCGGGACAGGGGGTTCGCAGATACGCAGTATTTT. Amino acid sequence: CASSRSRDRGFADTQYF.

The chain uses TRBV5-1 and TRBJ1-2, with TRBD1 as a possible D gene (5 bases). The germline CDR1 and CDR2 sequences are SGHRS and YFSETQ. Trimming took 0 bases from V and 4 from J, leaving 13 bases between them. The CDR3 is 15 amino acids. Here the CDR3 reads CASSLEGETGYGYTF. The CDR3 nucleotides are TGCGCCAGCAGCTTGGAAGGGGAAACAGGCTATGGCTACACCTTC. The full variable domain, in which reference TRBV5-1 and TRBJ1-2 provide the parts outside the CDR3, is KAGVTQTPRYLIKTRGQQVTLSCSPISGHRSVSWYQQTPGQGLQFLFEYFSETQRNKGNFPGRFSGRQFSNSRSEMNVSTLELGDSALYLCASSLEGETGYGYTFGSGTRLTVV.

The table lists this clone with a count of one. The chain employs TRBV10-3 and TRBJ1-4; TRBD1 is a possible D gene (6 bases). V dropped 0 bases and J dropped 5 bases, with 10 bases sitting between them. Germline values: CDR1 ENHRY, CDR2 SYGVKD. The CDR3 is 15 amino acids. CDR3 DNA: TGTGCCATCAGTGAGTCGGGAGGGACAAATGAAAAACTGTTTTTT. It encodes CAISESGGTNEKLFF.

This clone appeared a single time. The gene calls are TRBV14 and TRBJ1-2; D not certain. The CDR3 extends over 14 amino acids. The V end lost 1 base, the J end lost 4 bases, and 10 bases lay between the germline ends. Germline V gene lookup returns CDR1 SGHDN and CDR2 FVKESK. The CDR3 sequence: CASSQGSSLYGYTF. DNA of the CDR3: TGTGCCAGCAGCCAAGGAAGTAGCCTCTATGGCTACACCTTC.

The genes are TRBV11-3 and TRBJ2-1; 14 bases fit TRBD2. Germline V CDR1 and CDR2: SGHNT, YENEEA. This CDR3 spans 17 amino acids. V trimming: 1 base; J trimming: 9 bases; junction bases outside the gene matches: 8. The CDR3 DNA sequence: TGTGCCAGCAGCTTAGTGGGGGGACTAGCGGGAGAAGTTGAGCAGTTCTTC. Its protein product is CASSLVGGLAGEVEQFF.

Regarding this clone: The limits of the CDR3 on the DNA are not certain, so only TCRdb's listed CDR3 is given. The chain is built from TRBV12-3 or TRBV12-4 and TRBJ2-7; the DNA was not used to check the table's D call, TRBD1. Including both end residues, the CDR3 is 13 amino acids long. CDR3 sequence: CASSNTVGTGSYF.

The V call is TRBV27, the J call TRBJ2-5; the D is unclear. V lost 5 bases and J lost 0, with 10 bases in between. Germline CDR1 is MNHEY and CDR2 is SMNVEV (reference sequence). The CDR3 covers 14 residues. The CDR3 DNA sequence: TGTGCCAGCAGTCCGACACAATACCAAGAGACCCAGTACTTC. This translates into CASSPTQYQETQYF.

The genes are TRBV2 and TRBJ1-5; perhaps TRBD1 as D (6 bases). CDR3 size: 14 residues. V lost 3 bases and J lost 4, with 10 bases in between. Germline lookup yields CDR1 SNHLY and CDR2 FYNNEI. CDR3 DNA: TGTGCCAGCAGTGATGGGGGCTGGAATCAGCCCCAGCATTTT. It codes for CASSDGGWNQPQHF.

The J gene is TRBJ1-1, the V gene TRBV6-5; 7 nucleotides line up with TRBD1. The CDR3 runs to 14 residues. Losses at the gene ends were 0 bases for V and 9 bases for J; bases not matched to a gene: 7. Germline assignment: CDR1 MNHEY and CDR2 SVGAGI. The CDR3 DNA is TGTGCCAGCAGTTACTCATCCAACAGGGGACAAGCTTTCTTT. Its translation: CASSYSSNRGQAFF.

The V and J genes are TRBV6-6 and TRBJ2-1; 12 bases are shared with TRBD2. With V trimmed by 6 bases and J by 5 bases, 23 bases remained unmatched. The CDR3 has 21 residues. CDR1 and CDR2 from the germline V gene are MNHNY and SVGAGI (reference sequence). The CDR3 bases are TGTGCCAGCAGCCTGAGACCCCCCACTAGCGGGGGGAGCTCGGGTCACAATGAGCAGTTCTTC. Translating gives CASSLRPPTSGGSSGHNEQFF.

This chain links TRBV5-1 with TRBJ2-3, with 7 bases fitting TRBD2. The J segment lost 2 bases and the V segment lost 2 bases, leaving 11 bases of the junction unmatched. This CDR3 is built from 17 residues. Germline CDR1 reads SGHRS; CDR2 reads YFSETQ. CDR3 protein: CASSFRVQRGYTDTQYF. The CDR3 DNA follows: TGCGCCAGCAGCTTTCGCGTCCAGCGGGGATACACAGATACGCAGTATTTT.

This clone was detected only a few times. The chain uses TRBV5-4 and TRBJ1-6; 7 positions match TRBD1. CDR1 and CDR2 from the germline V gene are SGHNT and YYREEE (reference sequence). Trimming took 3 bases from V and 6 from J; bases not matched to a gene: 6. The CDR3 consists of 15 residues. The chain's CDR3 is CASSSQGQTNSPLHF. Written as DNA, the CDR3 is TGTGCCAGCAGCTCTCAGGGACAGACTAATTCACCCCTCCACTTT.

The rearrangement uses TRBV6-6 and TRBJ1-3, with a tentative D call TRBD1 (5 bases). V dropped 6 bases and J dropped 4 bases, with 19 bases sitting between them. Germline V gives CDR1 MNHNY, CDR2 SVGAGI (reference sequence). The CDR3 spans 16 residues. The CDR3 DNA follows: TGTGCCAGCAGGCACGGTCAGGGAAGGGCCGGAAACACCATATATTTT. It is translated as CASRHGQGRAGNTIYF.

The chain has TRBV7-2 and TRBJ1-1; D perhaps matches TRBD1 (5 bases). The CDR3 length is 14 residues. The germline CDR1 and CDR2 sequences are SGHTA and FQGNSA. The germline V and J ends were trimmed by 1 base and 4 bases, with 10 bases remaining between them. CDR3 sequence (DNA): TGTGCCAGCAGCTTAGGGTGGGGGGGCACTGAAGCTTTCTTT. Encoded protein: CASSLGWGGTEAFF.

The V gene is TRBV11-2, the J gene TRBJ1-1, with 8 bases matching TRBD1. The ends lost 2 bases at V and 11 bases at J; junction bases unmatched: 13. Germline CDR1 reads SGHAT; CDR2 reads FQNNGV. The CDR3 has 15 amino acids. The CDR3 spells CASSLSTGTGLKAFF. The CDR3 nucleotides are TGTGCCAGCAGCTTATCCACTGGGACAGGTTTGAAGGCTTTCTTT.

The genes are TRBV30 and TRBJ2-2; D perhaps matches TRBD1 (5 bases). CDR3 length equals 18 residues. Trimming took off 2 bases at V and 1 base at J, with 20 bases between the two ends. Germline CDR1 GTSNPN, CDR2 SVGIG (reference sequence). The CDR3 region is CAWSLTLPGQGNTGELFF. The CDR3 DNA reads as TGTGCCTGGAGTTTGACCCTTCCAGGGCAGGGGAACACCGGGGAGCTGTTTTTT.

The rearrangement uses TRBV13 and TRBJ1-2; unclear D gene. V lost 5 bases and J lost 4, with 14 bases in between. This CDR3 contains 14 residues. Germline CDR1 PRHDT, CDR2 FYEKMQ (reference sequence). The CDR3 here is CASSPSGPAYGYTF. The DNA of the CDR3 is TGTGCCAGCAGCCCAAGTGGGCCTGCCTATGGCTACACCTTC.

V usage is TRBV6-6 and J usage is TRBJ1-6; 11 bases match TRBD1. The germline gives CDR1 MNHNY, CDR2 SVGAGI (reference sequence). V shed 6 bases, J shed 7 bases, and the junction held 5 bases outside the gene matches. This CDR3 comprises 15 residues. The CDR3 nucleotides read TGTGCCAGCAGCCTCCGGGACAGGGGGAATTCACCCCTCCACTTT. It is translated as CASSLRDRGNSPLHF.